Sequencing of this T cell receptor (beta chain) was carried out in a study of cytomegalovirus exposure and HLA in healthy donors. This PCR relied on a set of 60 Vbeta primers and 13 Jbeta primers. The table came from immunoSEQ multiplex PCR; TCRdb's copy has only in-frame clones and leaves some out. The sample carries over 130,000 clones, roughly 87% recorded once. The germline gives CDR1 SQVTM, CDR2 ANQGSEA. This CDR3 is 15 amino acids long. V gave up 7 bases and J gave up 2 bases, with 18 bases separating them. This receptor was obtained from a woman between 35 and 50 years old in good health and CMV-seronegative. V and J are TRBV29-1 and TRBJ2-1; the D gene is possibly TRBD1 (6 bases). The specimen sequenced was PBMCs. DNA for the CDR3: TGCAGCGCCGAAATGGGACCAGGGGCCTACAATGAGCAGTTCTTC. This gives the protein CSAEMGPGAYNEQFF.